These 26 T cell receptor beta chains came from one sample sequenced in a study of graft-versus-host responses after intestinal transplantation. These receptors have no known antigen. Method: immunoSEQ multiplex PCR; TCRdb's copy keeps in-frame clones and lacks some. The table records 41,000 or so clones, approximately 95% of them present only once. The sequences come from unstimulated CD8+ T cells sorted from spleen or lymph node cells, collected before transplant. All receptors derive from a human donor who was the organ donor for an intestinal transplant.

The gene calls are TRBV5-4 and TRBJ2-3; D not resolved. V was cut by 2 bases and J by 0 bases, with 10 bases left in between. This CDR3 region has 15 residues. CDR1 and CDR2 from the germline V gene are SGHNT and YYREEE (reference sequence). The DNA of the CDR3 is TGTGCCAGCAGCTTCAAGGCTTACAGCACAGATACGCAGTATTTT. Its translation: CASSFKAYSTDTQYF.

The chain couples TRBV5-1 to TRBJ1-4; unclear D gene. Germline V CDR1 and CDR2: SGHRS, YFSETQ. This CDR3 comprises 15 residues. V was clipped by 1 base and J by 5 bases, with 12 bases between them. CDR3 nucleotide sequence: TGCGCCAGCAGCTTGTCTCCGGGTGTAAATGAAAAACTGTTTTTT. Amino acids: CASSLSPGVNEKLFF.

The chain recombines TRBV21-1 with TRBJ2-2; the table gives TRBD1 as D, unverified against the DNA. TRBV21-1 constitutes a pseudogene. The CDR3 sequence is 18 residues long. The CDR3 loop is CASSNPPGQGAGTGELFF. The CDR3 DNA sequence: TGTGCCAGCAGCAACCCCCCGGGACAGGGGGCGGGAACCGGGGAGCTGTTTTTT.

Concerning this clone: At one boundary the junction diverges from the germline segment, which might be a read error. Here the CDR3 reads CASSQGGDNSLLHF. The CDR3 DNA sequence: TGCGCCAGCAGCCAAGGAGGGGATAATTCACTCCTCCACTTT. This chain links TRBV4-1 with TRBJ1-6, with D maybe TRBD1 (5 bases). The CDR3 contains 14 residues. Germline loops: CDR1 MGHRA, CDR2 YSYEKL.

J is TRBJ2-3 and V is TRBV5-4; TRBD1 or TRBD2 may be the D gene (6 bases each). Germline lookup yields CDR1 SGHNT and CDR2 YYREEE (reference sequence). Trimming pared 2 bases from V and 2 bases from J, leaving 12 bases between. This CDR3 comprises 15 residues. CDR3: CASSFRGPLTDTQYF. In nucleotides, the CDR3 is TGTGCCAGCAGCTTCCGGGGGCCGCTCACAGATACGCAGTATTTT.

V and J are TRBV4-3 and TRBJ1-1; D possibly corresponds to TRBD1 (6 bases). The CDR3 runs 15 residues. Trimming left V 4 bases short and J 1 base short, with 13 bases between. The germline V gene has CDR1 LGHNA and CDR2 YSLEER. CDR3 residues: CASSPDRRANTEAFF. Here the CDR3 DNA reads TGCGCCAGCAGCCCAGACAGGAGAGCGAACACTGAAGCTTTCTTT.

This chain uses TRBV4-2 with TRBJ2-1; weak D call: TRBD2 (5 bases). The ends were cut back, 3 bases at V and 9 bases at J, with 12 bases in the middle. CDR1 and CDR2 from the germline V gene are LGHNA and YNFKEQ. The CDR3 runs to 13 residues. DNA of the CDR3: TGTGCCAGCAGCCATCCGAAGGCGGGTGAGCAGTTCTTC. It encodes CASSHPKAGEQFF.

This clone was seen a few times. The chain is built from TRBV6-4 and TRBJ2-1; no clear D gene. V lost 0 bases, J lost 5 bases, and 5 bases lay in between. The CDR3 runs 13 residues. The germline CDR1 and CDR2 sequences are MRHNA and SNTAGT. This CDR3 is CASSDSTNNEQFF. CDR3 in DNA: TGTGCCAGCAGTGACTCGACAAACAATGAGCAGTTCTTC.

The CDR3 sequence is CASSSNVGGQETQYF. CDR3 sequence (DNA): TGTGCCAGCAGCTCCAACGTCGGGGGTCAGGAGACCCAGTACTTC. The chain joins TRBV13 to TRBJ2-5, with D maybe TRBD2 (6 bases). The CDR3 loop spans 15 amino acids. Germline loops: CDR1 PRHDT, CDR2 FYEKMQ (reference sequence). V lost 4 bases, J lost 5 bases, and 17 bases lay in between.

The chain carries TRBV27 and TRBJ2-7, with TRBD1 as a possible D gene (6 bases). The CDR3 is 12 residues long. With 8 bases removed from V and 1 base from J, the gap between germline ends came to 9 bases. The germline CDR1 and CDR2 sequences are MNHEY and SMNVEV (reference sequence). The CDR3 loop is CASRTGSYEQYF. In DNA, the CDR3 is TGTGCCAGCCGCACAGGGTCCTACGAGCAGTACTTC.

The CDR3 DNA is TGTGCCAGCAGCGCGACAGGGTGGGGTTTCAATGAGCAGTTCTTC. Its translation: CASSATGWGFNEQFF. V is TRBV7-9 and J is TRBJ2-1; 7 bases match TRBD1. The CDR3 covers 15 residues. Germline CDR1 reads SEHNR; CDR2 reads FQNEAQ (reference sequence). V lost 5 bases and J lost 6; bases outside the gene matches: 10.

The chain carries TRBV5-6 and TRBJ2-1; a possible D gene is TRBD2 (7 bases). The CDR3 spans 17 residues. Trimming pared 1 base from V and 2 bases from J, leaving 16 bases between. CDR1 is SGHDT and CDR2 is YYEEEE in the germline V gene. The CDR3 reads CASSLMRGGRPYNEQFF. In nucleotides, the CDR3 is TGTGCCAGCAGCTTGATGCGCGGGGGCCGCCCCTACAATGAGCAGTTCTTC.

The CDR3 region is CASSLKGGGDPDDEQFF. CDR3 bases: TGTGCCAGCAGCTTAAAAGGCGGGGGGGACCCCGACGATGAGCAGTTCTTC. The rearrangement uses TRBV13 and TRBJ2-1; TRBD2 matches at 9 bases. The CDR3 totals 17 residues. The junction had 13 bases not matched to a gene; V was cut back by 2 bases and J by 8 bases. Per the germline V gene, CDR1 is PRHDT and CDR2 is FYEKMQ (reference sequence).

The rearrangement joins TRBV5-4 to TRBJ2-6, with D possibly matching TRBD2 (5 bases). The CDR3 has 17 residues. Trimming took 1 base from V and 2 from J, leaving 13 bases between them. Germline V gene lookup returns CDR1 SGHNT and CDR2 YYREEE (reference sequence). The CDR3 coding sequence is TGTGCCAGCAGCTTGTTCGGGGAACTGGCTGGGGCCAACGTCCTGACTTTC. It encodes CASSLFGELAGANVLTF.

The gene calls are TRBV7-2 and TRBJ2-7; 10 nucleotides line up with TRBD2. Germline loops: CDR1 SGHTA, CDR2 FQGNSA. V gave up 5 bases and J gave up 4 bases; unmatched junction bases: 8. The CDR3 sequence is 15 residues long. DNA for the CDR3: TGTGCCAGCAGCAGCGGGGGGGCCTCGGGTTACGAGCAGTACTTC. Translation gives CASSSGGASGYEQYF.

This chain links TRBV11-3 with TRBJ2-1, with 8 bases matching TRBD2. Trimming took 2 bases from V and 4 from J; bases not matched to a gene: 4. The CDR3 extends over 15 amino acids. Per germline, CDR1 SGHNT and CDR2 YENEEA. CDR3 nucleotides: TGTGCCAGCAGCTTATCGGGGGGGCCTTACAATGAGCAGTTCTTC. Its protein product is CASSLSGGPYNEQFF.

The V gene is TRBV4-2, the J gene TRBJ2-7; tentatively, D is TRBD1 (7 bases). V lost 1 base, J lost 3 bases, and 16 bases lay in between. Germline CDR1 LGHNA, CDR2 YNFKEQ. The CDR3 runs 16 residues. This CDR3 reads CASSQARRGHVYEQYF. The DNA of the CDR3 is TGTGCCAGCAGCCAAGCTAGGAGGGGGCATGTCTACGAGCAGTACTTC.

The J gene is TRBJ1-1, the V gene TRBV29-1, with D unresolved. V gave up 1 base and J gave up 4 bases, with 7 bases separating them. The CDR3 contains 12 residues. Germline CDR1 reads SQVTM; CDR2 reads ANQGSEA. The CDR3 region is CSVEGELTEAFF. The CDR3 DNA is TGCAGCGTTGAAGGGGAACTCACTGAAGCTTTCTTT. Variable domain in full (rest from reference TRBV29-1 and TRBJ1-1): SAVISQKPSRDICQRGTSLTIQCQVDSQVTMMFWYRQQPGQSLTLIATANQGSEATYESGFVIDKFPISRPNLTFSTLTVSNMSPEDSSIYLCSVEGELTEAFFGQGTRLTVV.

The rearrangement joins TRBV6-6 to TRBJ1-1, with TRBD1 matching over 10 bases. The V segment lost 4 bases and the J segment 5 bases; nucleotides outside the gene matches: 4. There are 14 residues in the CDR3. Germline CDR1 and CDR2: MNHNY and SVGAGI (reference sequence). The CDR3, as DNA: TGTGCCAGCAGTTGGGACAGGGGTGGAACTGAAGCTTTCTTT. Amino acid sequence: CASSWDRGGTEAFF.

The chain is built from TRBV27 and TRBJ2-1; maybe TRBD1 (6 bases). The CDR3 runs to 14 residues. Trimming stripped 7 bases from V and 3 bases from J, with 13 bases between. Germline loops: CDR1 MNHEY, CDR2 SMNVEV (reference sequence). The CDR3 is CASNPHRDYNEQFF. The CDR3 coding sequence is TGTGCCAGCAACCCACACAGGGACTACAATGAGCAGTTCTTC.

This clone was observed once. The chain is built from TRBV13 and TRBJ2-3; 7 bases fit TRBD2. V was pared by 5 bases and J by 2 bases, with 10 bases of the junction left unmatched. CDR3 length: 16 amino acids. From germline, CDR1 is PRHDT and CDR2 FYEKMQ (reference sequence). The CDR3 nucleotides are TGTGCCAGCAGCCACCTGACTAGCTACTTCACAGATACGCAGTATTTT. It specifies CASSHLTSYFTDTQYF.

Here the CDR3 reads CATATGTKAGGELFF. The CDR3 coding sequence is TGTGCCACCGCGACAGGGACAAAGGCGGGCGGGGAGCTGTTTTTT. The chain couples TRBV10-3 to TRBJ2-2; TRBD1 matches 7 bases. Trimming took 10 bases from V and 7 from J; bases not matched to a gene: 15. In germline, CDR1 is ENHRY, CDR2 SYGVKD. CDR3 size: 15 residues.

The chain is built from TRBV19 and TRBJ2-7, with a tentative D call TRBD2 (7 bases). The CDR3 is 15 amino acids. CDR1 is LNHDA, CDR2 SQIVND, per germline (reference sequence). Trimming pared 5 bases from V and 5 bases from J, leaving 19 bases between. The CDR3 DNA follows: TGTGCCAGTAGTCCGAACTTGCGGGGGCCCGACGAGCAGTACTTC. Translating gives CASSPNLRGPDEQYF.

This clone was seen a single time. The rearrangement uses TRBV4-2 and TRBJ2-3; TRBD2 aligns across 10 bases. Germline V lookup: CDR1 LGHNA, CDR2 YNFKEQ. J gave up 2 bases and V 1 base, and 6 bases lay outside the gene matches. The CDR3 runs to 17 residues. The CDR3 spells CASSQAFSGGYTDTQYF. The CDR3 DNA follows: TGTGCCAGCAGCCAAGCCTTTAGCGGGGGGTACACAGATACGCAGTATTTT.

The rearrangement uses TRBV9 and TRBJ2-5; TRBD2 might be the D (6 bases). The DNA matches TRBJ2-7 better at its end, which makes the J call doubtful. CDR3 length: 15 amino acids. Germline-derived CDR1 and CDR2 are SGDLS and YYNGEE. The CDR3 nucleotides read TGTGCCAGCAGCTTGAGGGAGGACGGTTACTACGAGCAGTACTTC. Amino acids: CASSLREDGYYEQYF.

Only a few counts were recorded for this clone. CDR3 coding DNA: TGTGCCAGCAGCTTCAAAGTCGGAGCTAGTGGGGACACCATATATTTT. Amino acids: CASSFKVGASGDTIYF. This rearrangement joins TRBV7-8 to TRBJ1-3; unclear D gene. Trimming took 3 bases from V and 8 from J, leaving 20 bases between them. The CDR3 consists of 16 residues. The V gene's germline CDR1 is SGHVS and CDR2 FQNEAQ.